The 8 T cell receptor beta chains below all came from one sample that was sequenced in a study of shared clonotypes between healthy human individuals. Profiled with immunoSEQ multiplex PCR; TCRdb holds only in-frame clones, not every one. Here the sample spans around 1,000,000 clones, roughly 80% being singletons. The sample was memory CD4+ T cells from PBMCs. As for subset: CD45RA-negative fraction. All receptors come from a man between 18 and 29 years old in good health. Some clones in this sample may be carry-over from other donors' samples.

A note on this clone: This specimen includes other DNA sequences encoding the same CDR3. The gene calls are TRBV5-1 and TRBJ2-7; 9 nucleotides align to TRBD1. The CDR3 loop spans 13 amino acids. V was pared by 5 bases and J by 3 bases, with 3 bases of the junction left unmatched. Germline V gene data show CDR1 as SGHRS and CDR2 as YFSETQ. DNA of the CDR3: TGCGCCAGCAGTTCGGACAGGGGCTACGAGCAGTACTTC. Protein: CASSSDRGYEQYF.

The chain recombines TRBV27 with TRBJ2-7; D may be TRBD2 (5 bases). Germline V CDR1 and CDR2: MNHEY, SMNVEV (reference sequence). Trimming stripped 7 bases from V and 1 base from J, with 14 bases between. The CDR3 runs 14 residues. The CDR3 region has the DNA TGTGCCAGCAAGGCGGTGGGAGAGTCCTACGAGCAGTACTTC. It is translated as CASKAVGESYEQYF.

Comments on this clone: This may be a read error: a much more frequent sequence differs by one nucleotide. The same CDR3 can be traced to other DNA sequences in this sample. V is TRBV28 and J is TRBJ1-1; D remains unclear. The CDR3 consists of 12 residues. Germline V CDR1 and CDR2: MDHEN, SYDVKM. The CDR3 region has the DNA TGTGCTAGCAGCAAAAAGGACACTGAAGCTTTCTTT. It yields the protein CASSKKDTEAFF.

The chain uses TRBV7-8 and TRBJ2-2; no firm D call. Trimming shortened V by 2 bases and J by 0 bases, and 7 bases separated the two germline ends. CDR3 size: 15 residues. Per germline, CDR1 SGHVS and CDR2 FQNEAQ. CDR3 nucleotides: TGTGCCAGCAGCTTACAGTACACGAACACCGGGGAGCTGTTTTTT. It yields the protein CASSLQYTNTGELFF.

CDR3 nucleotides: TGTGCCAGCTCACCCCCCAAGGGACAGAACGGCTATGGCTACACCTTC. Residues: CASSPPKGQNGYGYTF. This rearrangement joins TRBV18 to TRBJ1-2, with 7 nucleotides matching TRBD1. V shed 3 bases, J shed 4 bases, and the junction held 11 bases outside the gene matches. This CDR3 comprises 16 residues. The germline V gene encodes CDR1 KGHSH and CDR2 LQKENI.

The chain employs TRBV28 and TRBJ2-2, with 7 positions matching TRBD2. Germline CDR1 reads MDHEN; CDR2 reads SYDVKM. The J segment lost 5 bases and the V segment lost 6 bases, leaving 15 bases of the junction unmatched. The CDR3 runs 17 residues. The CDR3 sequence is CASSPSPWGGGTGELFF. CDR3 DNA: TGTGCCAGCAGCCCATCCCCGTGGGGGGGTGGGACCGGGGAGCTGTTTTTT.

The chain uses TRBV28 and TRBJ1-4, with D possibly matching TRBD1 (6 bases). Per germline, CDR1 MDHEN and CDR2 SYDVKM. This CDR3 is built from 15 residues. The V end was cut by 6 bases, the J end by 8 bases, with 19 bases between. The CDR3 nucleotides are TGTGCCAGCAGGATCCGGGCTTCAGGGGCAGAAAAACTGTTTTTT. Translating gives CASRIRASGAEKLFF.

The V gene is TRBV10-3, the J gene TRBJ1-2; the D is unclear. The CDR3 is 12 residues long. Germline CDR1 and CDR2: ENHRY and SYGVKD. Trimming shortened V by 8 bases and J by 3 bases, and 10 bases separated the two germline ends. The CDR3 reads CAIADGDYGYTF. The CDR3 DNA follows: TGTGCCATCGCAGACGGCGACTATGGCTACACCTTC.